This TCR beta chain comes out of a study of T cells in Graves' hyperthyroidism and ophthalmopathy. RNA transcripts served as the template for amplifying TCR beta CDR3 regions. HTBI primers were used for first-round RT-PCR of the TCR CDR3. TCRdb re-called the multiplex PCR reads through MiXCR, storing one row per CDR3 protein. The sample has 300,000 to 450,000 distinct CDR3 sequences, approximately 18% seen once. This clonotype was counted at least ten times. Germline CDR1 SNHLY, CDR2 FYNNEI. V shed 3 bases and J shed 5 bases, with 10 bases lying between them. There are 13 residues in the CDR3. The TCR originated in a woman aged 25 to 39 with Graves' hyperthyroidism that later progressed to Graves' ophthalmopathy. The sample was blood. This chain links TRBV2 with TRBJ1-1; D not resolved. CDR3 loop: CASSEGGWTEAFF. The CDR3 coding sequence is TGTGCCAGCAGTGAGGGTGGGTGGACTGAAGCTTTCTTT.